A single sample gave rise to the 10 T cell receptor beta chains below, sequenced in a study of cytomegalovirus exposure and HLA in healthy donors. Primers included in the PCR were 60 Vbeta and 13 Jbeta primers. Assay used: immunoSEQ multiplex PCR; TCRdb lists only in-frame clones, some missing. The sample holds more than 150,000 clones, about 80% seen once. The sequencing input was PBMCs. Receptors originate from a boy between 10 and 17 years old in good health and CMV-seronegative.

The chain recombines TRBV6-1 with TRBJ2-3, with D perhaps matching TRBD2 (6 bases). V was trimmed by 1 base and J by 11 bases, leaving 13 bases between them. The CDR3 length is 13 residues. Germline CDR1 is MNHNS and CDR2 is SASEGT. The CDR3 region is CASSEGAGLGQYF. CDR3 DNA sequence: TGTGCCAGCAGTGAAGGGGCGGGGCTCGGGCAGTATTTT.

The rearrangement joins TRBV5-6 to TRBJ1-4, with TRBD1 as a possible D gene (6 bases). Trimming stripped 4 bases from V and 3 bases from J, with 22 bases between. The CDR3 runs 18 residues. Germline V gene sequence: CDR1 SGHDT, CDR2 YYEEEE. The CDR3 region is CASSLRTERRAANEKLFF. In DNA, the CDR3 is TGTGCCAGCAGCCTGCGGACAGAACGTAGAGCAGCTAATGAAAAACTGTTTTTT.

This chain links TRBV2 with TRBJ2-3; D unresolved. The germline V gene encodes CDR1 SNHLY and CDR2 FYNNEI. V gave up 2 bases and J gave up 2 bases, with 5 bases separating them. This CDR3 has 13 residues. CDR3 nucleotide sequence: TGTGCCAGCAGTGAACCCCTCACAGATACGCAGTATTTT. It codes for CASSEPLTDTQYF.

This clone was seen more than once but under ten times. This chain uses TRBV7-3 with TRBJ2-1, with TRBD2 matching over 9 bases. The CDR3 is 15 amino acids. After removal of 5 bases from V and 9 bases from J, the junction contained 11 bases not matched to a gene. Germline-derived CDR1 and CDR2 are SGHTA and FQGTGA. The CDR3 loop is CASSPQGLAPVEQFF. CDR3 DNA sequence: TGTGCCAGCAGCCCTCAGGGACTAGCCCCAGTTGAGCAGTTCTTC.

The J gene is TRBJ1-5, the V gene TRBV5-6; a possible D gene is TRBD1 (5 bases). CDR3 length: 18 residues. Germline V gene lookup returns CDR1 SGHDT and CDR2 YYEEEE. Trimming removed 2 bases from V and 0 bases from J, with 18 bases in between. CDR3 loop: CASSFTRGALFSNQPQHF. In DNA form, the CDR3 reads TGTGCCAGCAGCTTCACGCGCGGGGCCCTATTTAGCAATCAGCCCCAGCATTTT.

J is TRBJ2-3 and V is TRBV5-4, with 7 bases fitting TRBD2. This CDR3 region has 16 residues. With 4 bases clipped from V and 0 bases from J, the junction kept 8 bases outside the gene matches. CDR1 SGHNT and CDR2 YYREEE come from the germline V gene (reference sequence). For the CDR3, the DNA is TGTGCCAGCAGCCCGCGGACTAGGCTGAGCACAGATACGCAGTATTTT. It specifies CASSPRTRLSTDTQYF.

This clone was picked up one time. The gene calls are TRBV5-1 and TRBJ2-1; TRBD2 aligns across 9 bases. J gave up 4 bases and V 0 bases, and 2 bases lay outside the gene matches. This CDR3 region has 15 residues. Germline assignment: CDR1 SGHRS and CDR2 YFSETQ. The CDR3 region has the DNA TGCGCCAGCAGCTTGGAGACTAGCGGATACAATGAGCAGTTCTTC. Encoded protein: CASSLETSGYNEQFF.

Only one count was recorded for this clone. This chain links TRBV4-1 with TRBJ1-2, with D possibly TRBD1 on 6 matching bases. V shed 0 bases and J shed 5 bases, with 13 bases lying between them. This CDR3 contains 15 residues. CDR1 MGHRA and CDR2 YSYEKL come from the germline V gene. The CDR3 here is CASSQEGGSSYGYTF. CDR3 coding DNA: TGCGCCAGCAGCCAAGAAGGGGGTTCATCGTATGGCTACACCTTC.

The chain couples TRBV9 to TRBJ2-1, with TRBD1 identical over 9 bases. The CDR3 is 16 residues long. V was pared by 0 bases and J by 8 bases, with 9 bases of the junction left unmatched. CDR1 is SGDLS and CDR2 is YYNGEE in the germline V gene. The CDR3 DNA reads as TGTGCCAGCAGCGTAGCTTTGGACAGGGGAATCGATGAGCAGTTCTTC. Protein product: CASSVALDRGIDEQFF.

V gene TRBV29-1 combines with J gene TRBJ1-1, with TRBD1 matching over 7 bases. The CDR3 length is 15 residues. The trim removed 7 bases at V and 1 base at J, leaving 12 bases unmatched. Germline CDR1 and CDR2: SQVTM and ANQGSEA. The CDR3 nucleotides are TGCAGCGCCCTAGATACGGGACAGCCGAACACTGAAGCTTTCTTT. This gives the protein CSALDTGQPNTEAFF. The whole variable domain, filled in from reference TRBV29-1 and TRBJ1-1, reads SAVISQKPSRDICQRGTSLTIQCQVDSQVTMMFWYRQQPGQSLTLIATANQGSEATYESGFVIDKFPISRPNLTFSTLTVSNMSPEDSSIYLCSALDTGQPNTEAFFGQGTRLTVV.